The clone carrying this T cell receptor (beta chain) was observed a few times. Sequenced by immunoSEQ multiplex PCR; TCRdb stores in-frame clones only, minus some. The table records some 130,000 clones, around 89% of them present only once. The CDR3 contains 12 residues. The V gene lost 4 bases and the J gene lost 6 bases, with 10 bases spanning the gap. Germline loops: CDR1 SGDLS, CDR2 YYNGEE. This specimen comes from a study of blood T cell repertoires in COVID-19. Background on the study: The samples span acute and convalescent COVID-19 from the United States, Italy and Spain. The cDNA or gDNA used as material had been derived from T cells, B-cell-depleted T cells, or PBMCs.

Sequencing input: peripheral blood. The V and J genes are TRBV9 and TRBJ1-2, with D possibly TRBD1 on 6 matching bases. The receptor was derived from a man aged 45-60 years with acute or convalescent COVID-19. The CDR3 spells CASSQTGNGYTF. The CDR3 region has the DNA TGTGCCAGCAGCCAAACAGGGAATGGCTACACCTTC.